A selection of T cell receptor beta chains follows, all from one sample in a study of blood T cell repertoires in COVID-19. Clones were read by immunoSEQ multiplex PCR, and TCRdb kept only the in-frame ones, dropping some. This sample carries approximately 46,000 clones, approximately 90% of them seen once, and the ten largest clones take around a sixth. The sample comprised peripheral blood. These receptor sequences come from a man between 65 and 80 years old with active COVID-19. CDR3s include the opening cysteine and the closing phenylalanine or tryptophan. A D gene is named only where the DNA matches it firmly. The size entry is marked missing in some rows and otherwise reads once, few, many or a size class.

TRBJ1-4 | - | - | TRBV10-2 | 14 | TGCGCCAGCAGTGAAGGGGCTTCTAGGGAAAAACTGTTTTTT | CASSEGASREKLFF
TRBJ1-1 | - | - | TRBV5-8 | 14 | TGTGCCAGCAGCTTAATCAATCGGGGAAGTGAAGCTTTCTTT | CASSLINRGSEAFF
TRBJ2-7 | - | TRBD1 | TRBV10-3 | 15 | TGTGCCATCAGTCAGAGGGACAGGGCGTCCTACGAGCAGTACTTC | CAISQRDRASYEQYF
TRBJ1-5 | - | - | TRBV5-1 | 13 | TGCGCCAGCAGCTTGGAGCCTAATCAGCCCCAGCATTTT | CASSLEPNQPQHF
TRBJ2-5 | - | TRBD1 | TRBV18 | 14 | TGTGCCAGCTCTCTGGGACAGGACCAAGAGACCCAGTACTTC | CASSLGQDQETQYF
TRBJ2-1 | - | - | TRBV11-3 | 14 | TGTGCCAGCAGCTTAGGAGGTGTTTACAATGAGCAGTTCTTC | CASSLGGVYNEQFF
TRBJ1-2 | - | TRBD1 | TRBV7-2 | 15 | TGTGCCAGCAGCTCACGGGACAGGGGAAACTATGGCTACACCTTC | CASSSRDRGNYGYTF
TRBJ2-7 | once | - | TRBV6-4 | 15 | TGTGCCAGCAGTGACCGAAGGGGTGTTTACTACGAGCAGTACTTC | CASSDRRGVYYEQYF
TRBJ1-2 | - | - | TRBV7-2 | 14 | TGTGCCAGCAGTTTATCATCGAGTAACTATGGCTACACCTTC | CASSLSSSNYGYTF
TRBJ2-5 | - | TRBD2 | TRBV7-8 | 15 | TGTGCCAGCAGCTTACCCCTAGCGGCCCAAGAGACCCAGTACTTC | CASSLPLAAQETQYF
TRBJ2-7 | - | - | TRBV4-1 | 14 | TGCGCCAGCAGCCTTTTAGGGCGGAGGGACGAGCAGTACTTC | CASSLLGRRDEQYF
TRBJ1-1 | - | TRBD1 | TRBV18 | 17 | TGTGCCAGCTCACCCCTCAAGGGGCTGGGACAGGTCACTGAAGCTTTCTTT | CASSPLKGLGQVTEAFF
TRBJ1-6 | - | - | TRBV18 | 13 | TGTGCCAGTCGGGGTCCCAATAATTCACCCCTCCACTTT | CASRGPNNSPLHF
TRBJ2-3 | - | TRBD1 | TRBV5-1 | 15 | TGCGCCAGCAGCACGGACAGGGGGCGAACAGATACGCAGTATTTT | CASSTDRGRTDTQYF
TRBJ1-4 | - | - | TRBV3-1/TRBV3-2 | 16 | TGTGCCAGCAGCCCCCCTAGCCCTGCAACTAATGAAAAACTGTTTTTT | CASSPPSPATNEKLFF
TRBJ1-1 | - | TRBD1 | TRBV7-9 | 15 | TGTGCCAGCAGCCTTATCCAGGGGGGTAGCACTGAAGCTTTCTTT | CASSLIQGGSTEAFF
TRBJ1-5 | - | - | TRBV9 | 15 | TGTGCCAGCAGCGTTGAGGGACTTTTTAATCAGCCCCAGCATTTT | CASSVEGLFNQPQHF
TRBJ1-1 | - | TRBD1 | TRBV18 | 15 | TGTGCCAGCTCACCACCGACAGGGGAAGGCGCTGAAGCTTTCTTT | CASSPPTGEGAEAFF
TRBJ1-2 | - | TRBD1 | TRBV6-4 | 15 | TGTGCCAGCAGTGACGGGAACAGGGGGGTCAATGGCTACACCTTC | CASSDGNRGVNGYTF
TRBJ1-2 | - | TRBD1 | TRBV7-4 | 18 | TGTGCCAGCAGCTCAGCCGGGACAGGATCCTTTCGTAACTATGGCTACACCTTC | CASSSAGTGSFRNYGYTF
TRBJ2-7 | - | TRBD1 | TRBV3-1/TRBV3-2 | 14 | TGTGCCAGCAGCCGTATGACAGGGGGTGGCGAGCAGTACTTC | CASSRMTGGGEQYF
TRBJ2-1 | - | TRBD2 | TRBV6-5 | 16 | TGTGCCAGCAGTTCCAAACTAGCGGGGGCCTACAATGAGCAGTTCTTC | CASSSKLAGAYNEQFF
TRBJ2-5 | - | TRBD1 | TRBV18 | 14 | TGTGCCAGCTCATTACAGGGGGCGGAAGAGACCCAGTACTTC | CASSLQGAEETQYF
TRBJ2-7 | - | TRBD2 | TRBV5-1 | 14 | TGCGCCAGCAGCATTAGCGGGGGGGCCTACGAGCAGTACTTC | CASSISGGAYEQYF
TRBJ2-7 | - | - | TRBV7-8 | 16 | TGTGCCAGCAGCTCACCCGGGCAGGGTAGGTCCTACGAGCAGTACTTC | CASSSPGQGRSYEQYF
TRBJ1-5 | - | - | TRBV7-9 | 16 | TGTGCCAGCAGCTTAGGGGCGGGGGGCCGCGATCAGCCCCAGCATTTT | CASSLGAGGRDQPQHF
TRBJ2-2 | - | - | TRBV11-2 | 15 | TGTGCCAGCAGCCCCCTCGACGCCTGGAGGGGGGAGCTGTTTTTT | CASSPLDAWRGELFF
TRBJ1-1 | - | - | TRBV6-6 | 15 | TGTGCCAGCAGTTACGCCTATAGGGGGAACACTGAAGCTTTCTTT | CASSYAYRGNTEAFF